This passage covers 6 T cell receptor beta chains from one sample sequenced in a study of blood T cell repertoires in COVID-19. Using immunoSEQ multiplex PCR, the repertoire was profiled, and TCRdb retains in-frame clones only, with some absent. Found here are roughly 350,000 clones, about 87% of them singletons; the top ten hold 8.5% to 12%. Sequencing was performed on peripheral blood. These TCRs come from a woman under 40 with COVID-19, enrolled during active disease.

The chain recombines TRBV7-9 with TRBJ2-1; the D is unclear. V lost 7 bases to trimming and J lost 0 bases, with 22 bases between them. The germline CDR1 and CDR2 sequences are SEHNR and FQNEAQ (reference sequence). The CDR3 is 18 residues long. The CDR3 loop reads CASTGGSRTRSSYNEQFF. DNA for the CDR3: TGTGCCAGCACCGGCGGTAGCAGAACCCGGAGCTCCTACAATGAGCAGTTCTTC. Based on the CDR3 plus reference TRBV7-9 and TRBJ2-1, the full variable domain is DTGVSQNPRHKITKRGQNVTFRCDPISEHNRLYWYRQTLGQGPEFLTYFQNEAQLEKSRLLSDRFSAERPKGSFSTLEIQRTEQGDSAMYLCASTGGSRTRSSYNEQFFGPGTRLTVL.

This clone occurred a few times. The rearrangement joins TRBV7-9 to TRBJ1-1; 8 bases line up with TRBD1. This CDR3 has 13 amino acids. V dropped 7 bases and J dropped 5; count of bases not matched to a gene: 6. CDR1 is SEHNR and CDR2 is FQNEAQ in the germline V gene (reference sequence). The CDR3: CASKRQGRTEAFF. DNA of the CDR3: TGTGCCAGCAAGAGACAGGGGAGAACTGAAGCTTTCTTT.

The V call is TRBV28, the J call TRBJ2-1, with 7 bases fitting TRBD1. This CDR3 region has 12 residues. The germline CDR1 and CDR2 sequences are MDHEN and SYDVKM. The V gene end was trimmed by 7 bases and the J gene end by 10 bases; junction bases not matched to a gene: 7. The chain's CDR3 is CASMGQLKEQFF. As DNA, the CDR3 is TGTGCCAGCATGGGACAGTTAAAAGAGCAGTTCTTC.

The rearrangement uses TRBV27 and TRBJ1-6, with 10 bases fitting TRBD1. With 4 bases clipped from V and 0 bases from J, the junction kept 9 bases outside the gene matches. CDR1 and CDR2 from the germline V gene are MNHEY and SMNVEV (reference sequence). The CDR3 runs to 19 residues. The CDR3 loop reads CASSSRTGGSSSYNSPLHF. In DNA form, the CDR3 reads TGTGCCAGCAGTTCGCGGACAGGGGGATCTAGCTCCTATAATTCACCCCTCCACTTT.

The chain recombines TRBV28 with TRBJ2-2, with a tentative D call TRBD2 (5 bases). Trimming stripped 8 bases from V and 2 bases from J, with 15 bases between. The CDR3 has 15 residues. CDR1 MDHEN and CDR2 SYDVKM come from the germline V gene. The CDR3 DNA reads as TGTGCCAGCTTTAACGCGGGCCGCAACACCGGGGAGCTGTTTTTT. It translates to CASFNAGRNTGELFF.

The chain is built from TRBV7-9 and TRBJ1-2; weak D call: TRBD1 (6 bases). CDR3 length: 14 amino acids. Germline CDR1 reads SEHNR; CDR2 reads FQNEAQ (reference sequence). V lost 6 bases and J lost 5, with 16 bases in between. CDR3 sequence (DNA): TGTGCCAGCAGTTTCACAGGGACCCAATATGGCTACACCTTC. As protein: CASSFTGTQYGYTF.